This entry describes one TCR beta chain. In the original processing: By means of reference gene primer amplification, nucleated cell counts were estimated. Measured with immunoSEQ multiplex PCR; TCRdb has only the in-frame clones, and not every one. That table furnishes V, J and clone size, whereas the DNA furnished D and trimming. The sample holds under 75,000 clones, about 91% seen once. This specimen comes from a study of blood T cell repertoires in COVID-19. Turning to the study itself: Sites in the United States, Italy and Spain provided acute and convalescent COVID-19 samples. T cells, B-cell-depleted T cells, or PBMCs supplied cDNA or gDNA.

The CDR3 extends over 13 amino acids. Trimming left V 5 bases short and J 4 bases short, with 9 bases between. Germline loops: CDR1 SNHLY, CDR2 FYNNEI. The sequence was obtained from a woman aged 80 or over with active COVID-19. The rearrangement links TRBV2 to TRBJ1-5, with D unresolved. Sequences were obtained from peripheral blood. The CDR3 reads CASSLQRNQPQHF. DNA for the CDR3: TGTGCCAGCAGTCTCCAGAGGAATCAGCCCCAGCATTTT.